Described below is a single T cell receptor (beta chain) sequence and its context. These data come from a study of T cell changes during pregnancy in multiple sclerosis. Method: immunoSEQ multiplex PCR; TCRdb's copy keeps in-frame clones and lacks some. The sample has tens of thousands of clones; 88% are singletons. This CDR3 is 15 amino acids long. Trimming at V came to 4 bases and at J to 3 bases, leaving 3 bases not matched to a gene. Germline CDR1 SGHNT, CDR2 YYREEE (reference sequence). The chain uses TRBV5-4 and TRBJ2-1; 11 nucleotides align to TRBD2. The sequencing used CD4+ T cells from peripheral blood mononuclear cells, collected in the second trimester of pregnancy. This receptor was identified in a female donor with multiple sclerosis, enrolled in a pregnancy study. CDR3 coding DNA: TGTGCCAGCAGCCCTACTAGCGGGAGCTACAATGAGCAGTTCTTC. As protein: CASSPTSGSYNEQFF.